Each of the 16 T cell receptor beta chains below was sequenced from the same sample in a study of T cells in Graves' hyperthyroidism and ophthalmopathy. TCR beta CDR3 sequences were amplified from RNA transcripts. Using the HTBI primer set, a first-round RT-PCR was run on the TCR CDR3. TCRdb independently ran MiXCR on the multiplex PCR reads; one entry per CDR3 protein. Among over 250,000 distinct CDR3 sequences listed, less than 30% were seen once. Sequenced: blood. These receptors all come from a middle-aged man with Graves' hyperthyroidism that later progressed to Graves' ophthalmopathy.

V gene TRBV28 combines with J gene TRBJ1-6; no definite D call. Germline-derived CDR1 and CDR2 are MDHEN and SYDVKM. This CDR3 is 12 amino acids long. The V and J ends lost 10 bases and 6 bases respectively, with 10 bases between them. The CDR3 spells CATRSGNSPLHF. CDR3 sequence (DNA): TGTGCCACCCGCTCCGGTAATTCACCCCTCCACTTT.

This clonotype was counted ten times or more. The chain carries TRBV6-5 and TRBJ2-5, with a tentative D call TRBD1 (7 bases). V was pared by 2 bases and J by 1 base, with 14 bases between. Germline CDR1 and CDR2: MNHEY and SVGAGI. This CDR3 has 16 amino acids. CDR3 sequence: CASSYMGQGGQETQYF. Written as DNA, the CDR3 is TGTGCCAGCAGTTACATGGGGCAGGGGGGCCAAGAGACCCAGTACTTC.

The gene calls are TRBV30 and TRBJ2-5; tentatively, D is TRBD2 (5 bases). The germline CDR1 and CDR2 sequences are GTSNPN and SVGIG (reference sequence). This CDR3 is built from 12 residues. Trimming removed 1 base at V and 7 bases at J, with 10 bases between. In nucleotides, the CDR3 is TGTGCCTGGAGTGCCCAACTAGGGACCCAGTACTTC. Protein sequence: CAWSAQLGTQYF.

As regards this clonotype: This may come from a read error, since a much larger clone is one base off. This rearrangement joins TRBV2 to TRBJ2-7; 7 positions agree with TRBD2. Germline-derived CDR1 and CDR2 are SNHLY and FYNNEI. The CDR3 is made up of 15 amino acids. The CDR3 is CAGSALAGASYEQYF. CDR3 bases: TGTGCCGGCAGCGCCTTAGCGGGTGCCTCGTACGAGCAGTACTTC.

This clonotype appeared many times. This chain uses TRBV10-3 with TRBJ2-5; tentatively, D is TRBD1 (5 bases). V dropped 4 bases and J dropped 2 bases, with 8 bases sitting between them. This CDR3 spans 13 amino acids. CDR1 and CDR2 (germline): ENHRY, SYGVKD. The CDR3 reads CAISVDRQETQYF. DNA of the CDR3: TGTGCCATCAGTGTCGACAGACAAGAGACCCAGTACTTC.

This clonotype was seen many times. J is TRBJ2-2 and V is TRBV12-3 or TRBV12-4; TRBD1 agrees at 7 bases. With V trimmed by 8 bases and J by 2 bases, 5 bases remained unmatched. This CDR3 region has 14 residues. The CDR3 region is CASQGQANTGELFF. CDR3 in DNA: TGTGCCAGCCAAGGACAGGCCAACACCGGGGAGCTGTTTTTT.

The table lists this clonotype with a few counts. The rearrangement joins TRBV6-1 to TRBJ1-1; D not resolved. The CDR3 length is 13 residues. Trimming removed 5 bases from V and 10 bases from J, with 17 bases in between. CDR1 is MNHNS, CDR2 SASEGT, per germline. The DNA of the CDR3 is TGTGCCAGCAGTCTTGCCCGTTCCTCGGTAGCTTTCTTT. Its translation: CASSLARSSVAFF.

This clonotype was observed at least ten times. The J gene is TRBJ1-1, the V gene TRBV7-9; a possible D gene is TRBD1 (5 bases). V shed 4 bases and J shed 1 base, with 10 bases lying between them. The CDR3 extends over 14 amino acids. Looked up from germline, CDR1 is SEHNR and CDR2 is FQNEAQ (reference sequence). CDR3 coding DNA: TGTGCCAGCAGCTCCCGGGACGGGAACACTGAAGCTTTCTTT. Translated, it gives CASSSRDGNTEAFF. Drawing the rest from reference TRBV7-9 and TRBJ1-1, the complete variable domain is DTGVSQNPRHKITKRGQNVTFRCDPISEHNRLYWYRQTLGQGPEFLTYFQNEAQLEKSRLLSDRFSAERPKGSFSTLEIQRTEQGDSAMYLCASSSRDGNTEAFFGQGTRLTVV.

This clonotype was seen repeatedly, ten times or more. The chain is built from TRBV5-8 and TRBJ1-2; D uncertain. CDR1 and CDR2 (germline): SGHTS, YDEGEE. V lost 2 bases to trimming and J lost 4 bases, with 9 bases between them. There are 13 residues in the CDR3. The DNA for the CDR3 is TGTGCCAGCAGCTTAGTAGGGTTCTATGGCTACACCTTC. Residues: CASSLVGFYGYTF. The variable domain in full, completed from reference TRBV5-8 and TRBJ1-2, reads EAGVTQSPTHLIKTRGQQATLRCSPISGHTSVYWYQQALGLGLQFLLWYDEGEERNRGNFPPRFSGRQFPNYSSELNVNALELEDSALYLCASSLVGFYGYTFGSGTRLTVV.

CDR3 in amino acids: CATSAGSGNTIYF. CDR3 coding DNA: TGTGCCACCAGTGCCGGCTCTGGAAACACCATATATTTT. The rearrangement joins TRBV24-1 to TRBJ1-3; no clear D. The CDR3 length is 13 residues. CDR1 and CDR2 (germline): KGHDR, SFDVKD. Trimming shortened V by 5 bases and J by 0 bases, and 4 bases separated the two germline ends.

This clonotype was observed at least ten times. This sequence joins TRBV6-1 and TRBJ2-7; D not resolved. The V gene's germline CDR1 is MNHNS and CDR2 SASEGT. There are 14 residues in the CDR3. V lost 1 base, J lost 9 bases, and 16 bases lay in between. This chain's CDR3 is CASSEGWSYHGQYF. CDR3 DNA sequence: TGTGCCAGCAGTGAAGGGTGGTCTTACCACGGGCAGTACTTC.

The table lists this clonotype with many counts. Written as DNA, the CDR3 is TGTGCCAGCAGCCAAGATCTTCTCTCCTACGAGCAGTACTTC. Its protein is CASSQDLLSYEQYF. The genes are TRBV4-2 and TRBJ2-7; D uncertain. V was clipped by 0 bases and J by 0 bases, with 6 bases between them. The CDR3 is 14 amino acids. Germline V lookup: CDR1 LGHNA, CDR2 YNFKEQ.

This clonotype appeared many times. The CDR3 spells CASSDRTTGYGYTF. The CDR3 DNA sequence: TGTGCCAGCAGTGACAGGACTACCGGATATGGCTACACCTTC. The V and J genes are TRBV2 and TRBJ1-2; D is uncertain. Trimming removed 3 bases at V and 5 bases at J, with 13 bases between. The CDR3 consists of 14 residues. Germline V gene data show CDR1 as SNHLY and CDR2 as FYNNEI.

This clonotype came up many times. The V gene is TRBV14, the J gene TRBJ2-7; tentatively, D is TRBD1 (5 bases). The CDR3 runs to 14 residues. Germline CDR1 is SGHDN and CDR2 is FVKESK. The V and J ends lost 1 base and 3 bases respectively, with 10 bases between them. CDR3 sequence: CASSQAWGSYEQYF. CDR3 nucleotide sequence: TGTGCCAGCAGCCAAGCGTGGGGCAGCTACGAGCAGTACTTC.

This clonotype was seen a few times. The chain combines TRBV12-3 or TRBV12-4 with TRBJ2-5; 8 bases map to TRBD1. The CDR3 runs 14 residues. The ends lost 8 bases at V and 1 base at J; junction bases unmatched: 6. CDR3 region: CASSSRGLQETQYF. CDR3 nucleotides: TGTGCCAGCTCAAGCAGGGGGCTCCAAGAGACCCAGTACTTC.

This clonotype was observed many times. The CDR3 bases are TGTGCCTGGAGCCGCAAACCAGGGGTCGAGCAGTACTTC. Residues: CAWSRKPGVEQYF. V is TRBV30 and J is TRBJ2-7; a weak D match, TRBD1 (6 bases). The V end lost 3 bases, the J end lost 6 bases, and 15 bases lay between the germline ends. Germline values: CDR1 GTSNPN, CDR2 SVGIG (reference sequence). CDR3 length: 13 amino acids. Drawing the rest from reference TRBV30 and TRBJ2-7, the complete variable domain is SQTIHQWPATLVQPVGSPLSLECTVEGTSNPNLYWYRQAAGRGLQLLFYSVGIGQISSEVPQNLSASRPQDRQFILSSKKLLLSDSGFYLCAWSRKPGVEQYFGPGTRLTVT.